What follows are 29 T cell receptor beta chains derived from one specimen sequenced in a study of T cells in Graves' hyperthyroidism and ophthalmopathy. RNA transcripts served as the template for amplifying TCR beta CDR3 regions. HTBI primers were used for first-round RT-PCR of the TCR CDR3. A single record per CDR3 protein comes from TCRdb applying MiXCR to the multiplex PCR reads. Of 85,000 to 110,000 distinct CDR3 sequences in the sample, roughly 47% were seen once. Sequencing was carried out using blood. The source is a man in his forties with Graves' hyperthyroidism.

The rearrangement links TRBV29-1 to TRBJ1-4, with 7 bases aligning to TRBD1. J gave up 6 bases and V 8 bases, and 6 bases lay outside the gene matches. Germline assignment: CDR1 SQVTM and CDR2 ANQGSEA. This CDR3 contains 12 residues. CDR3 sequence reads: CSSTGRHEKLFF. CDR3 DNA: TGCAGCTCGACAGGGAGACATGAAAAACTGTTTTTT.

About this clonotype itself: Because it lacks the conserved phenylalanine or tryptophan at the end, this CDR3 is likely a read error. J is TRBJ2-7 and V is TRBV2, with a weak D call TRBD2 (5 bases). V was pared by 8 bases and J by 2 bases, with 16 bases between. CDR3 length equals 14 residues. CDR1 is SNHLY and CDR2 is FYNNEI in the germline V gene. Here the CDR3 reads CASRSEGWPYEQYL. For the CDR3, the DNA is TGTGCCAGCCGGAGTGAGGGTTGGCCCTACGAGCAGTACCTC.

This clonotype appeared many times. This chain connects TRBV20-1 to TRBJ2-3; 7 nucleotides align to TRBD2. The V and J ends lost 5 bases and 2 bases, in that order; junction bases with no gene match: 7. From germline, CDR1 is DFQATT and CDR2 SNEGSKA (reference sequence). This CDR3 comprises 14 residues. CDR3 sequence (DNA): TGCAGTGCTCAACAGCGGGGCAACACAGATACGCAGTATTTT. It encodes CSAQQRGNTDTQYF.

This clonotype appeared many times. V gene TRBV2 combines with J gene TRBJ2-6, with D unresolved. The CDR3 spans 13 residues. CDR1 and CDR2 (germline): SNHLY, FYNNEI. V was shortened by 6 bases and J by 4 bases, with 7 bases between the two germline ends. Here the CDR3 DNA reads TGTGCCAGCAGCCAGACCGGGGCCAACGTCCTGACTTTC. Protein: CASSQTGANVLTF.

In its sample, this clonotype was seen many times. The chain joins TRBV4-1 to TRBJ1-1; 9 nucleotides align to TRBD1. Per the germline V gene, CDR1 is MGHRA and CDR2 is YSYEKL. The CDR3 spans 15 residues. The V gene end was trimmed by 0 bases and the J gene end by 4 bases; junction bases not matched to a gene: 3. The CDR3 DNA sequence: TGCGCCAGCAGCCAAGAGGGGACAGGGCTCACTGAAGCTTTCTTT. Translated, it gives CASSQEGTGLTEAFF.

This clonotype was seen many times. This chain joins TRBV25-1 and TRBJ2-4, with a weak D call TRBD2 (5 bases). Germline values: CDR1 MGHDK, CDR2 SYGVNS. V was clipped by 4 bases and J by 0 bases, with 13 bases between them. The CDR3 loop spans 16 amino acids. CDR3 in amino acids: CASSAAGSGAKNIQYF. In nucleotides, the CDR3 is TGTGCCAGCAGTGCCGCAGGAAGCGGAGCCAAAAACATTCAGTACTTC. Full variable domain (outside the CDR3, taken from reference TRBV25-1 and TRBJ2-4): EADIYQTPRYLVIGTGKKITLECSQTMGHDKMYWYQQDPGMELHLIHYSYGVNSTEKGDLSSESTVSRIRTEHFPLTLESARPSHTSQYLCASSAAGSGAKNIQYFGAGTRLSVL.

The chain employs TRBV25-1 and TRBJ2-2; D could derive from TRBD1 or TRBD2 (5 bases each). The CDR3 sequence is 14 residues long. CDR1 is MGHDK, CDR2 SYGVNS, per germline. V was clipped by 5 bases and J by 2 bases, with 9 bases between them. The CDR3 nucleotides read TGTGCCAGCAGTTCCGGGACCAACACCGGGGAGCTGTTTTTT. Translating gives CASSSGTNTGELFF.

V gene TRBV7-9 combines with J gene TRBJ2-5, with 10 bases identical to TRBD2. The V gene end was trimmed by 5 bases and the J gene end by 5 bases; junction bases not matched to a gene: 11. The CDR3 extends over 16 amino acids. The germline CDR1 and CDR2 sequences are SEHNR and FQNEAQ (reference sequence). The CDR3 DNA sequence: TGTGCCAGCAGCCCAAGGCTAGCGGGAGACCGGGAGACCCAGTACTTC. Translation: CASSPRLAGDRETQYF. The entire variable domain, with the rest obtained from reference TRBV7-9 and TRBJ2-5, is as follows: DTGVSQNPRHKITKRGQNVTFRCDPISEHNRLYWYRQTLGQGPEFLTYFQNEAQLEKSRLLSDRFSAERPKGSFSTLEIQRTEQGDSAMYLCASSPRLAGDRETQYFGPGTRLLVL.

This clonotype was counted ten times or more. V gene TRBV3-1 combines with J gene TRBJ2-5; D remains unclear. The V end was cut by 4 bases, the J end by 5 bases, with 8 bases between. This CDR3 is 12 amino acids long. Looked up from germline, CDR1 is LGHDT and CDR2 is YNNKEL (reference sequence). CDR3 amino acids: CASSPLGETQYF. CDR3 bases: TGTGCCAGCAGCCCGCTGGGGGAGACCCAGTACTTC.

The chain is built from TRBV19 and TRBJ1-5, with D possibly TRBD1 on 5 matching bases. The CDR3 has 14 amino acids. Germline CDR1 reads LNHDA; CDR2 reads SQIVND (reference sequence). The CDR3 here is CAAQAGLPGQPQHF. DNA for the CDR3: TGTGCTGCGCAAGCGGGGCTGCCCGGTCAGCCCCAGCATTTT.

Within the sample, this clonotype is medium-sized (0.01 to 0.1%). The chain uses TRBV10-3 and TRBJ1-2; D is ambiguous. Germline V gives CDR1 ENHRY, CDR2 SYGVKD. This CDR3 contains 14 residues. Deletions cut 3 bases from V and 6 bases from J, with 14 bases between. This chain's CDR3 is CAISDGRAGDGYTF. Written as DNA, the CDR3 is TGTGCCATCAGTGACGGGAGGGCGGGCGATGGCTACACCTTC.

This clonotype appeared many times. The chain has TRBV2 and TRBJ2-5; the D is unclear. The germline V and J ends were trimmed by 7 bases and 1 base, with 10 bases remaining between them. CDR1 and CDR2 (germline): SNHLY, FYNNEI. CDR3 length: 13 residues. The CDR3 protein is CASTMHAQETQYF. The CDR3 nucleotides read TGTGCCAGCACGATGCATGCCCAAGAGACCCAGTACTTC. The entire variable domain, with the rest obtained from reference TRBV2 and TRBJ2-5, is as follows: EPEVTQTPSHQVTQMGQEVILRCVPISNHLYFYWYRQILGQKVEFLVSFYNNEISEKSEIFDDQFSVERPDGSNFTLKIRSTKLEDSAMYFCASTMHAQETQYFGPGTRLLVL.

The chain recombines TRBV11-2 with TRBJ2-5, with unresolved D. CDR3 length: 14 amino acids. Per germline, CDR1 SGHAT and CDR2 FQNNGV. Trimming removed 4 bases at V and 4 bases at J, with 13 bases between. For the CDR3, the DNA is TGTGCCAGCAGCTCTAGACGGGTACGAGAGACCCAGTACTTC. Translating it yields CASSSRRVRETQYF.

CDR3 nucleotides: TGTGCCACCAGTGATTTGAAAAGGGGGCGACTCGAGCAGTACTTC. Protein product: CATSDLKRGRLEQYF. The rearrangement uses TRBV24-1 and TRBJ2-7, with TRBD1 matching over 7 bases. Germline lookup yields CDR1 KGHDR and CDR2 SFDVKD. Losses at the gene ends were 0 bases for V and 6 bases for J; bases not matched to a gene: 7. The CDR3 runs 15 residues.

This chain uses TRBV6-5 with TRBJ2-7, with TRBD2 matching 8 bases. The V gene's germline CDR1 is MNHEY and CDR2 SVGAGI. V lost 2 bases to trimming and J lost 2 bases; unmatched junction nucleotides: 8. This CDR3 contains 16 residues. CDR3 bases: TGTGCCAGCAGTTACCGGGGCGGGGGGAGCGCCTACGAGCAGTACTTC. Its translation: CASSYRGGGSAYEQYF.

The chain uses TRBV20-1 and TRBJ2-6; tentatively, D is TRBD1 or TRBD2 (5 bases each). CDR3 length equals 14 residues. The germline CDR1 and CDR2 sequences are DFQATT and SNEGSKA (reference sequence). Trimming pared 0 bases from V and 11 bases from J, leaving 14 bases between. CDR3 sequence reads: CSARDLRGSYVLTF. CDR3 DNA: TGCAGTGCTAGAGATCTGAGGGGTTCCTACGTCCTGACTTTC.

This clonotype has a count of ten or more. The CDR3 sequence: CASKAAYGSPLHF. In DNA, the CDR3 is TGTGCCAGCAAGGCAGCCTACGGTTCACCCCTCCACTTT. J is TRBJ1-6 and V is TRBV27, with unresolved D. CDR1 MNHEY and CDR2 SMNVEV come from the germline V gene (reference sequence). Deletions cut 7 bases from V and 9 bases from J, with 13 bases between. CDR3 length equals 13 residues.

Turning to this clonotype: A much more abundant neighbour one base away suggests this may be a read error. The J gene is TRBJ2-5, the V gene TRBV7-2, with a possible D match to TRBD2 (6 bases). V lost 5 bases, J lost 5 bases, and 24 bases lay in between. CDR3 length equals 17 residues. Per germline, CDR1 SGHTA and CDR2 FQGNSA. CDR3: CASSLVRDSLLAETQYF. CDR3 DNA: TGTGCCAGCAGCCTTGTAAGGGACTCCTTGTTAGCGGAGACCCAGTACTTC.

This clonotype was found many times. The junction differs from germline at one of its ends, possibly a read error. The chain joins TRBV9 to TRBJ2-7; D may correspond to TRBD1 or TRBD2 (6 bases each). Germline V lookup: CDR1 SGDLS, CDR2 YYNGEE. The CDR3 runs to 14 residues. The CDR3 nucleotides read TGTGCCAGCAGCGTAGGGGGGGCAGGGCCGTCGCCGGACTTC. It is translated as CASSVGGAGPSPDF. The complete variable domain, with remaining parts taken from reference TRBV9 and TRBJ2-7, reads DSGVTQTPKHLITATGQRVTLRCSPRSGDLSVYWYQQSLDQGLQFLIQYYNGEERAKGNILERFSAQQFPDLHSELNLSSLELGDSALYFCASSVGGAGPSPDFGPGTRLTVT.

This clonotype has ten or more counts. The V gene is TRBV10-3, the J gene TRBJ2-1; D not resolved. The CDR3 has 13 amino acids. The V gene lost 6 bases and the J gene lost 5 bases, with 11 bases spanning the gap. Germline values: CDR1 ENHRY, CDR2 SYGVKD. The CDR3 spells CAIRMEDNNEQFF. In DNA form, the CDR3 reads TGTGCCATCAGGATGGAAGATAACAATGAGCAGTTCTTC.

The chain combines TRBV5-6 with TRBJ1-3; a possible D gene is TRBD1 (6 bases). V was pared by 5 bases and J by 0 bases, with 21 bases between. There are 18 residues in the CDR3. In germline, CDR1 is SGHDT, CDR2 YYEEEE. CDR3 sequence reads: CASSSFVGQRRSGNTIYF. CDR3 nucleotide sequence: TGTGCCAGCAGTTCGTTTGTTGGACAGAGACGCTCTGGAAACACCATATATTTT.

The V and J genes are TRBV29-1 and TRBJ2-3; 15 bases map to TRBD2. The ends lost 3 bases at V and 11 bases at J; junction bases unmatched: 9. The CDR3 loop spans 15 amino acids. From germline, CDR1 is SQVTM and CDR2 ANQGSEA. Here the CDR3 reads CSVDGTSGRYNEQYF. The CDR3 DNA reads TGCAGCGTTGACGGGACTAGCGGGAGGTACAATGAGCAGTATTTT.

This clonotype was detected only once. The gene calls are TRBV9 and TRBJ1-1, with a tentative D call TRBD1 (5 bases). Germline loops: CDR1 SGDLS, CDR2 YYNGEE. This CDR3 contains 14 residues. The V and J ends lost 3 bases and 3 bases respectively, with 12 bases between them. CDR3: CASSARDGDTEAFF. The DNA for the CDR3 is TGTGCCAGCAGCGCCCGGGACGGAGACACTGAAGCTTTCTTT.

In this sample, this clonotype turned up a few times. The V and J genes are TRBV7-3 and TRBJ2-7, with 9 positions matching TRBD2. CDR1 is SGHTA, CDR2 FQGTGA, per germline. J lost 0 bases, V lost 3 bases, and 0 bases had no gene match. CDR3 size: 14 residues. CDR3 protein: CASSFSGSSYEQYF. The CDR3 nucleotides read TGTGCCAGCAGCTTTAGCGGGAGCTCCTACGAGCAGTACTTC.

The sample holds many counts of this clonotype. The chain recombines TRBV6-5 with TRBJ2-3, with a tentative D call TRBD2 (5 bases). CDR3 length equals 13 residues. Germline CDR1 and CDR2: MNHEY and SVGAGI. Trimming cost V 2 bases and J 5 bases, with 8 bases left between them. The CDR3 here is CASSYGSLDTQYF. CDR3 DNA: TGTGCCAGCAGTTACGGGAGTTTAGATACGCAGTATTTT.

This clonotype was counted many times. The chain uses TRBV11-2 and TRBJ1-1; D is possibly TRBD1 (6 bases). CDR1 SGHAT and CDR2 FQNNGV come from the germline V gene. The CDR3 runs to 16 residues. The V end lost 3 bases, the J end lost 4 bases, and 18 bases lay between the germline ends. CDR3: CASSFREQGGTTEAFF. CDR3 bases: TGTGCCAGCAGCTTTAGGGAACAGGGTGGGACCACTGAAGCTTTCTTT.

This clonotype was counted between two and nine times. This chain joins TRBV9 and TRBJ2-5, with D tentatively TRBD1 (6 bases). In germline, CDR1 is SGDLS, CDR2 YYNGEE. V lost 4 bases, J lost 4 bases, and 17 bases lay in between. The CDR3 sequence is 15 residues long. CDR3 DNA: TGTGCCAGCAGCTCCTCTCTTGGACAGACAGAGACCCAGTACTTC. Translated: CASSSSLGQTETQYF.

This chain joins TRBV10-1 and TRBJ2-3, with 16 bases lining up with TRBD2. Germline trimming cut 6 bases from V and 7 bases from J; bases unmatched to any gene: 10. CDR1 is WNHNN and CDR2 is SYGVQD in the germline V gene (reference sequence). The CDR3 totals 17 residues. The CDR3: CASSPGTSGRAAYTQYF. In DNA, the CDR3 is TGCGCCAGCAGCCCCGGGACTAGCGGGAGGGCCGCTTATACGCAGTATTTT.

Concerning this clonotype: The junction departs from the called germline gene at one end, perhaps through a read error. This sequence joins TRBV5-1 and TRBJ2-1; TRBD1 might be the D (8 bases). This CDR3 contains 17 residues. Germline assignment: CDR1 SGHRS and CDR2 YFSETQ. The CDR3, as DNA: TGCGCCAGCAGCCTGACGGGAGGACAGGGACTATACAATGAGCGGTTCTTC. Its protein is CASSLTGGQGLYNERFF.